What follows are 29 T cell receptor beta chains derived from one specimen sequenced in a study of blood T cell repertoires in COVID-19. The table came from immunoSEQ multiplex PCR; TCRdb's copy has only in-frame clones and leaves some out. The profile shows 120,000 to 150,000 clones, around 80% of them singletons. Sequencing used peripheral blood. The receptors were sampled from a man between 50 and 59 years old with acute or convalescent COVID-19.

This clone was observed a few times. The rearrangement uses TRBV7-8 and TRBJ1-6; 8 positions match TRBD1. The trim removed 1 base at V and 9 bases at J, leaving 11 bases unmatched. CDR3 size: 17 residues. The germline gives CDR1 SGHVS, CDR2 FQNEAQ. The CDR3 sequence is CASSLVANGQGGSPLHF. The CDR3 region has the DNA TGTGCCAGCAGCTTAGTGGCCAATGGACAGGGAGGTTCACCCCTCCACTTT.

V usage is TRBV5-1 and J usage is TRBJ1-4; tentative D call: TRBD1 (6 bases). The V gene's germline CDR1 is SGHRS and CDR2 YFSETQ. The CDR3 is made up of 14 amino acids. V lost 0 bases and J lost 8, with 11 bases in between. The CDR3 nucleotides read TGCGCCAGCAGCTTGGACAGGGCCTTAGAAAAACTGTTTTTT. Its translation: CASSLDRALEKLFF.

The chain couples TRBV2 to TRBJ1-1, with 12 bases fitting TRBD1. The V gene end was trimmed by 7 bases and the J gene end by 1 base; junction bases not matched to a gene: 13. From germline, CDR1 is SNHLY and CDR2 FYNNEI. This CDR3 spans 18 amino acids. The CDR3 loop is CASIPPMGTGGRNTEAFF. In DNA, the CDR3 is TGTGCCAGCATCCCACCGATGGGGACAGGGGGCCGGAACACTGAAGCTTTCTTT.

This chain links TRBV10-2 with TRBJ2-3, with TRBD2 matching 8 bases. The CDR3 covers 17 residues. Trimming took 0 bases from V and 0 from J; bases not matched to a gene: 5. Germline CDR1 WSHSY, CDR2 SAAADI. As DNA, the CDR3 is TGCGCCAGCAGTGAGTCGGGCAGACTAGCGAGCACAGATACGCAGTATTTT. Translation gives CASSESGRLASTDTQYF.

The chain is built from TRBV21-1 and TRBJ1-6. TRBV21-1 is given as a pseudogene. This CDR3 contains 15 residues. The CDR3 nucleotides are TGTGCCAGCAGCAGTCGGTTACCGATTATTTCACCCCTCCACTTT. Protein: CASSSRLPIISPLHF.

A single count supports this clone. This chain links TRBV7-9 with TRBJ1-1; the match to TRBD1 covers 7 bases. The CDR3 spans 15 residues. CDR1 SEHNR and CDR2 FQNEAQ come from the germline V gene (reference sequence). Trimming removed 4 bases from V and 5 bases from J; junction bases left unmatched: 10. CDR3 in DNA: TGTGCCAGCAGCTCTAACAGGGGTAAGAGGACTGAAGCTTTCTTT. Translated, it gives CASSSNRGKRTEAFF.

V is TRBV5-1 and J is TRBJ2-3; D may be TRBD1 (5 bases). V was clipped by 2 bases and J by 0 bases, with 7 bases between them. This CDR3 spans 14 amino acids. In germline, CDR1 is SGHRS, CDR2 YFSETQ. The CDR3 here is CASSFRESTDTQYF. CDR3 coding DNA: TGCGCCAGCAGCTTCAGGGAAAGCACAGATACGCAGTATTTT.

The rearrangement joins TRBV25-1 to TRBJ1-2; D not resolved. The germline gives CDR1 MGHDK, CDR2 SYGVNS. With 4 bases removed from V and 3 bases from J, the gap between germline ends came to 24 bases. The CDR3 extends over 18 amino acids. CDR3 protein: CASSGTGWGSANYYGYTF. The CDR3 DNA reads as TGTGCCAGCAGTGGGACGGGGTGGGGAAGTGCGAACTACTATGGCTACACCTTC.

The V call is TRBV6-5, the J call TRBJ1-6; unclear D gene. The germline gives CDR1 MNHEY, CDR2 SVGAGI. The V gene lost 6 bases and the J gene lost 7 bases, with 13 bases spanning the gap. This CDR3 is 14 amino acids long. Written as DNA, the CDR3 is TGTGCCAGCAGGGACGGGGTACTCAATTCACCCCTCCACTTT. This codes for CASRDGVLNSPLHF.

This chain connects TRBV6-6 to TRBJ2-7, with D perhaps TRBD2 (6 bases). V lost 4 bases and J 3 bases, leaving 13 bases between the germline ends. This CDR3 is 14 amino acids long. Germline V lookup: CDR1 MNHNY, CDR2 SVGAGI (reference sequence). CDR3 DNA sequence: TGTGCCAGCAGTTCGTCGGGACTCAGCTACGAGCAGTACGTC. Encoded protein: CASSSSGLSYEQYV.

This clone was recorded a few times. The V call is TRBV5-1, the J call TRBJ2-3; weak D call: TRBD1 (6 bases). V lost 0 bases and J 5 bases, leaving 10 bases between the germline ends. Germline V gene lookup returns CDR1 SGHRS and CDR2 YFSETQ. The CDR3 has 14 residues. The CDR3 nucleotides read TGCGCCAGCAGCTTGGACCCCAGGGGAGATACGCAGTATTTT. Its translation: CASSLDPRGDTQYF.

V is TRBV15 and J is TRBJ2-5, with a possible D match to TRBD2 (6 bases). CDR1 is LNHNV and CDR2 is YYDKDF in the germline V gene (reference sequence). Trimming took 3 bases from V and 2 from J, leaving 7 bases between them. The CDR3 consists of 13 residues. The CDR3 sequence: CATSRAGQETQYF. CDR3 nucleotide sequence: TGTGCCACCAGCAGGGCGGGGCAAGAGACCCAGTACTTC.

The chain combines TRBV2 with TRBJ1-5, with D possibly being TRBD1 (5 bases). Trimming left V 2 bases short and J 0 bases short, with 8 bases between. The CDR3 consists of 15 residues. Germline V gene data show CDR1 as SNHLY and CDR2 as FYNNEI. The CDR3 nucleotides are TGTGCCAGCAGTGAATGGACATTTAGCAATCAGCCCCAGCATTTT. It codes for CASSEWTFSNQPQHF.

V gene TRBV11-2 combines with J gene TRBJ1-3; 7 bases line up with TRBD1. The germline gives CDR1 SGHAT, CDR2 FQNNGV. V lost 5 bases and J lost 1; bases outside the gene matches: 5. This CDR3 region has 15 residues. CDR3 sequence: CASSASTGSGNTIYF. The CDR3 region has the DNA TGTGCCAGCAGCGCTTCGACAGGGTCTGGAAACACCATATATTTT.

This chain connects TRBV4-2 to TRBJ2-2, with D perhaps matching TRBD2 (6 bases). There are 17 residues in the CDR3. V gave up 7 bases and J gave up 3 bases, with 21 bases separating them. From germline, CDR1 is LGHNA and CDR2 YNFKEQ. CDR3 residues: CASNTGGAGTYTGELFF. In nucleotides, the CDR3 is TGTGCCAGCAACACCGGAGGGGCGGGGACTTACACCGGGGAGCTGTTTTTT.

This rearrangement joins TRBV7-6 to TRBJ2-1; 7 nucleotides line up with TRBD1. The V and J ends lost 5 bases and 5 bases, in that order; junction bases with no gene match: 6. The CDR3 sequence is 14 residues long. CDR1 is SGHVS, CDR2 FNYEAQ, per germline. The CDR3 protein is CASSQKGAHNEQFF. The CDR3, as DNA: TGTGCCAGCAGCCAAAAGGGGGCTCACAATGAGCAGTTCTTC.

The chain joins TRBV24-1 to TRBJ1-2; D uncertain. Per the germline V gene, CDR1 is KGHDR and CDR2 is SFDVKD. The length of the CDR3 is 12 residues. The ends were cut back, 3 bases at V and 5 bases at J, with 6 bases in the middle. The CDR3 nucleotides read TGTGCCACCAGTGATACCGGTTATGGCTACACCTTC. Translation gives CATSDTGYGYTF.

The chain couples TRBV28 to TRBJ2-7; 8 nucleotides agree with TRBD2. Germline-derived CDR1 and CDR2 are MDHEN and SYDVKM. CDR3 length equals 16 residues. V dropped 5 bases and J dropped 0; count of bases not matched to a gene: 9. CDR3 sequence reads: CASSPRGSGDSYEQYV. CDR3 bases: TGTGCCAGCAGTCCCCGTGGTAGCGGGGACTCCTACGAGCAGTACGTC.

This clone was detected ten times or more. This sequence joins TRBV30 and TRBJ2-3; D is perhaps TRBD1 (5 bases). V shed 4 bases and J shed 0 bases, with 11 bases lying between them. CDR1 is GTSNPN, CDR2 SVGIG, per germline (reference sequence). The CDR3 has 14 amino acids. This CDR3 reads CAWNLQASTDTQYF. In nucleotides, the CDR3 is TGTGCCTGGAACCTACAGGCTAGCACAGATACGCAGTATTTT. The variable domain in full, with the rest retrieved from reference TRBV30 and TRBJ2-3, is SQTIHQWPATLVQPVGSPLSLECTVEGTSNPNLYWYRQAAGRGLQLLFYSVGIGQISSEVPQNLSASRPQDRQFILSSKKLLLSDSGFYLCAWNLQASTDTQYFGPGTRLTVL.

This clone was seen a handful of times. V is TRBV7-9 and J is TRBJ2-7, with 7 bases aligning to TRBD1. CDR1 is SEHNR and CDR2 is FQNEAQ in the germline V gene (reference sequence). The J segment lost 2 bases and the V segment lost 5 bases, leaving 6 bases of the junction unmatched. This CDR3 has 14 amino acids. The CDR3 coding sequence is TGTGCCAGCAGCCTACGGGGACAGACCTACGAGCAGTACTTC. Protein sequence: CASSLRGQTYEQYF.

The CDR3 coding sequence is TGTGCCAGCACCTTCAGGGGTTACGAGCAGTACGTC. Protein sequence: CASTFRGYEQYV. This chain joins TRBV7-4 and TRBJ2-7, with D perhaps TRBD1 (6 bases). The CDR3 covers 12 residues. V dropped 7 bases and J dropped 4 bases, with 11 bases sitting between them. The germline gives CDR1 SGHVT, CDR2 SQSDAQ.

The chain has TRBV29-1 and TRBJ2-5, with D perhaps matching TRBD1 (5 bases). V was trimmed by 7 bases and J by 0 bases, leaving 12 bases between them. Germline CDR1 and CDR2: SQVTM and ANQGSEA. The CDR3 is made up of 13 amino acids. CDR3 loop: CSGKDSYQETQYF. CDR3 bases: TGCAGCGGCAAAGACAGTTACCAAGAGACCCAGTACTTC.

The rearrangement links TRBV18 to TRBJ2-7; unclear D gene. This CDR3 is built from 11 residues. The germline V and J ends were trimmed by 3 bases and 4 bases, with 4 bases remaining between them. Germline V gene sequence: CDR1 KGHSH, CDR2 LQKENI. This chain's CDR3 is CASSPGYEQYF. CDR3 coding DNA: TGTGCCAGCTCACCCGGGTACGAGCAGTACTTC. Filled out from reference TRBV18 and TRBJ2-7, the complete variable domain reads NAGVMQNPRHLVRRRGQEARLRCSPMKGHSHVYWYRQLPEEGLKFMVYLQKENIIDESGMPKERFSAEFPKEGPSILRIQQVVRGDSAAYFCASSPGYEQYFGPGTRLTVT.

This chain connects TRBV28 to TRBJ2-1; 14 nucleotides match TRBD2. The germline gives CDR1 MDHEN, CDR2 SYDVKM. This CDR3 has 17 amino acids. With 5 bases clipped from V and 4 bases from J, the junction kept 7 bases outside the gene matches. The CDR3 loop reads CASSASGTSGGYNEQFF. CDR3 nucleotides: TGTGCCAGCAGTGCCTCCGGGACTAGCGGGGGTTACAATGAGCAGTTCTTC.

The CDR3 loop is CASSSRMQAGRAVSNEKLFF. CDR3 sequence (DNA): TGCGCCAGCAGCTCACGTATGCAAGCGGGACGGGCAGTGAGTAATGAAAAACTGTTTTTT. This chain joins TRBV5-1 and TRBJ1-4, with a possible D match to TRBD1 (5 bases). In germline, CDR1 is SGHRS, CDR2 YFSETQ. The CDR3 has 20 residues. The V end lost 3 bases, the J end lost 4 bases, and 28 bases lay between the germline ends.

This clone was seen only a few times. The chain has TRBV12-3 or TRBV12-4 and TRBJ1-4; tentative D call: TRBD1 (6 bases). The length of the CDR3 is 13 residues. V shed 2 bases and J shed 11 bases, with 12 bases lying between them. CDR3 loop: CASSLSGGHKLFF. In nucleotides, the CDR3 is TGTGCCAGCAGTTTATCGGGGGGGCACAAACTGTTTTTT.

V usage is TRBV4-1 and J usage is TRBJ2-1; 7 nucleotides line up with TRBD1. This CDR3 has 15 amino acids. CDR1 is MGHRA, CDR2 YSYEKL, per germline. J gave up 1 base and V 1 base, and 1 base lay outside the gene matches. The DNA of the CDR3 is TGCGCCAGCAGCCAAGGACAGGGTTCCTACAATGAGCAGTTCTTC. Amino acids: CASSQGQGSYNEQFF.

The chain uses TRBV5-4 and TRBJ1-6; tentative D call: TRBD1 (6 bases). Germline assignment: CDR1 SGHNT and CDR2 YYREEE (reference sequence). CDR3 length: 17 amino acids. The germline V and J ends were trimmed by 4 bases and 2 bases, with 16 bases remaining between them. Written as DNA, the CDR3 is TGTGCCAGCAGCCCTGGCGGGGGGGGCGCCTATAATTCACCCCTCCACTTT. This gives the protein CASSPGGGGAYNSPLHF. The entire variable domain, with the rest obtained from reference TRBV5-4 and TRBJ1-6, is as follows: ETGVTQSPTHLIKTRGQQVTLRCSSQSGHNTVSWYQQALGQGPQFIFQYYREEENGRGNFPPRFSGLQFPNYSSELNVNALELDDSALYLCASSPGGGGAYNSPLHFGNGTRLTVT.

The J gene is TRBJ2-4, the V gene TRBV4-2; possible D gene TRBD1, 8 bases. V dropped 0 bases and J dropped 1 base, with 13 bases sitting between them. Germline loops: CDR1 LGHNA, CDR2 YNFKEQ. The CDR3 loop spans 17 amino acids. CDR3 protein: CASSQEVQGGAKNIQYF. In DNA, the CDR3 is TGTGCCAGCAGCCAAGAGGTACAGGGGGGGGCCAAAAACATTCAGTACTTC.